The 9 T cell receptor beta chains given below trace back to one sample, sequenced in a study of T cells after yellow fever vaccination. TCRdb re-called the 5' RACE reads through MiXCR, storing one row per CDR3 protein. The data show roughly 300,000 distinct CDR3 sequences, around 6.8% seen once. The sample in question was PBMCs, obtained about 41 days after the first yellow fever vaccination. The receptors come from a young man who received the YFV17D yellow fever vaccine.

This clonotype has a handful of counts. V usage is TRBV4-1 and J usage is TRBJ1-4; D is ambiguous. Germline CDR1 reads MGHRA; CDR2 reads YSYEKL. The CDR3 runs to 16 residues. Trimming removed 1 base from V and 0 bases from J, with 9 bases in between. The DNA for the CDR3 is TGCGCCAGCAGCCAAGGGGATTATGCAACTAATGAAAAACTGTTTTTT. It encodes CASSQGDYATNEKLFF.

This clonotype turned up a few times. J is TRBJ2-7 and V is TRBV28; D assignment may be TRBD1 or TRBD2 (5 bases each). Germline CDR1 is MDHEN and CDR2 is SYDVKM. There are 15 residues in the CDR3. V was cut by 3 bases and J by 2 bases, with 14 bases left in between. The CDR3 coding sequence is TGTGCCAGCAGTTTCCGGGGCCTTCAAGCCTACGAGCAGTACGTC. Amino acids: CASSFRGLQAYEQYV.

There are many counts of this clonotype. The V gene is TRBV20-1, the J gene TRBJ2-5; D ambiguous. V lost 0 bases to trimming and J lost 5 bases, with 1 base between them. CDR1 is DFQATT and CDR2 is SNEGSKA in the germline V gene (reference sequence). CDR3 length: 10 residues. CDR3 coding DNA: TGCAGTGCTAGAGATGAGACCCAGTACTTC. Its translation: CSARDETQYF.

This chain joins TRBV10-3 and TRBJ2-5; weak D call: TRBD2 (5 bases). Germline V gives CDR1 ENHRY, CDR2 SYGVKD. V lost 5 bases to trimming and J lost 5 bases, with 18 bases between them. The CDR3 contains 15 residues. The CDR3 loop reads CAISPEVAGSETQYF. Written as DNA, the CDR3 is TGTGCCATCAGTCCGGAGGTTGCCGGTTCGGAGACCCAGTACTTC.

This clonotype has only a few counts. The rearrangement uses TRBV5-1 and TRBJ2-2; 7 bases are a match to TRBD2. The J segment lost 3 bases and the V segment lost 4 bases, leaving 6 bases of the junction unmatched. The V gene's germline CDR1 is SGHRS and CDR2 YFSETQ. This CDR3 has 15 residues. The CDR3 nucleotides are TGCGCCAGCAGCCAACTAGCGAGCGACACCGGGGAGCTGTTTTTT. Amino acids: CASSQLASDTGELFF.

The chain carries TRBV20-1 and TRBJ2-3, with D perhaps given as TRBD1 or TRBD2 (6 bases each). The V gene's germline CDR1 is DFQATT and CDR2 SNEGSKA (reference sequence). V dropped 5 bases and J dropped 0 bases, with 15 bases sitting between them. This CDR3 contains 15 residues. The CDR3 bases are TGCAGTGCTGTCCATAGGGGGGCGAGCACAGATACGCAGTATTTT. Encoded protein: CSAVHRGASTDTQYF.

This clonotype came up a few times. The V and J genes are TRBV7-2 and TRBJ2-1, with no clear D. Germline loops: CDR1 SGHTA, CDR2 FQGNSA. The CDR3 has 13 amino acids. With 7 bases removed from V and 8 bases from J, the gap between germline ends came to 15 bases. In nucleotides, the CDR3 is TGTGCCAGCACCCTGCATGCTTCCGATGAGCAGTTCTTC. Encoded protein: CASTLHASDEQFF.

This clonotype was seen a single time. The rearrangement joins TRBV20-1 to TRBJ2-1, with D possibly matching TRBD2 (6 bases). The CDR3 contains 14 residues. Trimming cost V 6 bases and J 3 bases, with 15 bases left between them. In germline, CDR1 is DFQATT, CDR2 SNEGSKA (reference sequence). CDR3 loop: CSARTNEIYNEQFF. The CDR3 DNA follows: TGCAGTGCCCGGACTAACGAGATCTACAATGAGCAGTTCTTC.

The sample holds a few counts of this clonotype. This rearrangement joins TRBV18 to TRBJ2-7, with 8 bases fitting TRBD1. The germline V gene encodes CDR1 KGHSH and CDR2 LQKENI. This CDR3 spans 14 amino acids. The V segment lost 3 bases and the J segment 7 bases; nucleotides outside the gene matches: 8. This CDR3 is CASSPWQGAGEQYV. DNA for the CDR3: TGTGCCAGCTCACCGTGGCAGGGGGCTGGTGAGCAGTACGTC.